The clone carrying this TCR beta chain came up once. RNA in amounts of about 0.5 to 1 ug was reverse transcribed with random hexamers. Coverage of TCR beta CDR3 amplification by immunoSEQ multiplex PCR extended to 54 Vbeta and 13 Jbeta. TCRdb used MiXCR to reprocess the immunoSEQ multiplex PCR reads, holding one entry per CDR3 protein. The sample has 150,000 to 200,000 distinct CDR3 sequences; 93% are singletons. The data are from a study of CD8 T cells in Susac syndrome. The multiple sclerosis control cohort comprised treatment-naive individuals presenting with stable or active relapsing-remitting disease. TEMRA cells were FACS-enriched, and CD8+ and CD4+ T cells were isolated negatively. CDR3 size: 15 residues. V was shortened by 3 bases and J by 7 bases, with 16 bases between the two germline ends. Germline lookup yields CDR1 MNHEY and CDR2 SVGEGT.

This sequence originates from a human donor with multiple sclerosis. The sequenced sample was CD4+ T cells from PBMCs. The chain has TRBV6-2 or TRBV6-3 and TRBJ2-1; weak D call: TRBD2 (5 bases). The CDR3 protein is CASSYRGSVRNEQFF. The CDR3 bases are TGTGCCAGCAGTTATCGAGGGAGTGTCAGAAATGAGCAGTTCTTC.